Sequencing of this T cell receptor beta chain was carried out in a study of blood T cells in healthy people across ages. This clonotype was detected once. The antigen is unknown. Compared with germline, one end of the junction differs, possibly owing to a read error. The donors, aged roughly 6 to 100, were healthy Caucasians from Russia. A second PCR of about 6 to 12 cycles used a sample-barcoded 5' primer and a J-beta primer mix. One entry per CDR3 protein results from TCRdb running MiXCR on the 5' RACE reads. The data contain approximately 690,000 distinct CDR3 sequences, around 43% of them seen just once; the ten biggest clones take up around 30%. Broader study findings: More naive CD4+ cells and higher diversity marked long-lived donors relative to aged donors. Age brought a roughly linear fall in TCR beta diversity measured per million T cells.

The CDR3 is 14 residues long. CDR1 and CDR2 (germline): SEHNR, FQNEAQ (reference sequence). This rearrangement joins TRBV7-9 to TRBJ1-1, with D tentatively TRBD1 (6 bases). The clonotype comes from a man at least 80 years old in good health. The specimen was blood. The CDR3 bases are TGTACCAGCAGCTTCGGACAGTCGAACACTGAGGCTTTCTTT. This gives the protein CTSSFGQSNTEAFF. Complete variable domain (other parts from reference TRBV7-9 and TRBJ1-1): DTGVSQNPRHKITKRGQNVTFRCDPISEHNRLYWYRQTLGQGPEFLTYFQNEAQLEKSRLLSDRFSAERPKGSFSTLEIQRTEQGDSAMYLCTSSFGQSNTEAFFGQGTRLTVV.